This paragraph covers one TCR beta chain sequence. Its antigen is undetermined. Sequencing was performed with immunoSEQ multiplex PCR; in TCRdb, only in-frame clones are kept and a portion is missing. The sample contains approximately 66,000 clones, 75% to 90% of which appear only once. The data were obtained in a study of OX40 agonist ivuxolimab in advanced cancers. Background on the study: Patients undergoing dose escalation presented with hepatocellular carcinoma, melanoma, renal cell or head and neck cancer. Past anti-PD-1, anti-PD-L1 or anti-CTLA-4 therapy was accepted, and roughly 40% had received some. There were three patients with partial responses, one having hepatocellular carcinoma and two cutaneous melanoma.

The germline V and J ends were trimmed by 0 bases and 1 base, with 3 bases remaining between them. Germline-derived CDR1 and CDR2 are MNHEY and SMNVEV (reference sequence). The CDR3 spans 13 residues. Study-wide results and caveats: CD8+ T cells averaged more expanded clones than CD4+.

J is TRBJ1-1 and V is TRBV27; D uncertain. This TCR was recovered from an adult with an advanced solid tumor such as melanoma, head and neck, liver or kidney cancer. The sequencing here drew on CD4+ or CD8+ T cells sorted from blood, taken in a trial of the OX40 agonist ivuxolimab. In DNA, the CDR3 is TGTGCCAGCAGTTTATCCAAGAACACTGAAGCTTTCTTT. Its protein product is CASSLSKNTEAFF.